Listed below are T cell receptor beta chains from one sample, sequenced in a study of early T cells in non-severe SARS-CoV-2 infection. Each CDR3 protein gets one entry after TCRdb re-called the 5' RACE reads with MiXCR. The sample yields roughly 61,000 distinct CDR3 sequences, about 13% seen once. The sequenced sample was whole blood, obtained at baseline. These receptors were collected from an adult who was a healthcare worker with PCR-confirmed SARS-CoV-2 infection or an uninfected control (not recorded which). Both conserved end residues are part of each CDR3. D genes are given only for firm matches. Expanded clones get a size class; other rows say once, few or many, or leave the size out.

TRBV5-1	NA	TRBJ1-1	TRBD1	TGCGCCAGCAGCGTAGGGACAGTGGGGGTGAACACTGAAGCTTTCTTT	CASSVGTVGVNTEAFF
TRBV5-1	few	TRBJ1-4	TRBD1	TGCGCCAGCAGCCCGACCGGGACAGGGAAAGAAAAACTGTTTTTT	CASSPTGTGKEKLFF
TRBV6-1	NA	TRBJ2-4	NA	TGTGCCAGCAGTGGGGGGGTAACAGCCAAAAACATTCAGTACTTC	CASSGGVTAKNIQYF
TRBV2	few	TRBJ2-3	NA	TGTGCCAGCATCCTCATCCCCCTATCTCCCCCAGATACGCAGTATTTT	CASILIPLSPPDTQYF
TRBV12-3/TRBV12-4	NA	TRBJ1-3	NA	TGTGCCAGCAGTTTTGCACTTCCCTCTGGAAACACCATATATTTT	CASSFALPSGNTIYF
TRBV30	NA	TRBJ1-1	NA	TGTGCCTGGAGTGAGATGAACACTGAAGCTTTCTTT	CAWSEMNTEAFF
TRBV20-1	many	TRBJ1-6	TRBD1	TGCAGTGCTAGCCACGGGACAGGGATCGGGTCACCCCTCCACTTT	CSASHGTGIGSPLHF
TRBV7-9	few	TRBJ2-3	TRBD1	TGTGCCAGCAGCTTAGGAACGGGACAGGGGGCAGATACGCAGTATTTT	CASSLGTGQGADTQYF
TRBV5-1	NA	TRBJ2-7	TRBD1	TGCGCCAGCAGCCCAGACAGGGGGGGCTACGAGCAGTACTTC	CASSPDRGGYEQYF
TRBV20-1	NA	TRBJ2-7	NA	TGCAGTGCAAGGAGGCCCGACCTCTCCTACGAGCAGTACTTC	CSARRPDLSYEQYF
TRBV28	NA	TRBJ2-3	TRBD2	TGTGCCAGCAGTTCCCCAGCGGGAGGAACAGATACGCAGTATTTT	CASSSPAGGTDTQYF
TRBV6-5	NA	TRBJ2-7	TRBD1	TGTGCCAGCAGTCCCTCCGGGACAGATTACGAGCAGTACTTC	CASSPSGTDYEQYF
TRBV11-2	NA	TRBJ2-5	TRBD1	TGTGCCAGCACCAAGGACAGGGGGGTACTGACCCAGTACTTC	CASTKDRGVLTQYF
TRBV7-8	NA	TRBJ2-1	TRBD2	TGTGCCAGCAGCTTACGCCGCACTAGCGGGAGGGACAATGAGCAGTTCTTC	CASSLRRTSGRDNEQFF
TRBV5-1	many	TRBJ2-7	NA	TGCGCCAGCAGCCGATCGTATTCTTCCTACGAGCAGTACTTC	CASSRSYSSYEQYF
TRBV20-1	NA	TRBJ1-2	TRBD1	TGCAGTGCTAGGTCCGATTGGGGGACAGCCGTAAACTATGGCTACACCTTC	CSARSDWGTAVNYGYTF
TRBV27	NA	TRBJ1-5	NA	TGTGCCAGCGCCGTTGAAGGGACGAGCAATCAGCCCCAGCATTTT	CASAVEGTSNQPQHF
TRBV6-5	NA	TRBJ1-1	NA	TGTGCCAGCAGTTCCTCGGACTACCCGATGAACACTGAAGCTTTCTTT	CASSSSDYPMNTEAFF
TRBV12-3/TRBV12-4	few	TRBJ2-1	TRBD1	TGTGCCAGCAGAAGGACAGGGAGCTCCTACAATGAGCAGTTCTTC	CASRRTGSSYNEQFF
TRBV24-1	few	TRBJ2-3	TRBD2	TGTGCCACCAGTGACTTAGCGGGAGTCGGCATAGATACGCAGTATTTT	CATSDLAGVGIDTQYF
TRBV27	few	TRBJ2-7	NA	TGTGCCAGCAGTTTCGCGGCCGAGCAGTACTTC	CASSFAAEQYF
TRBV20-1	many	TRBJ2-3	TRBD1	TGCAGTGCTAGAGAACAGGGGCGGGCTACGCAGTATTTT	CSAREQGRATQYF
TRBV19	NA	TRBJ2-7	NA	TGTGCCAGTAGTCCGACAGGCCTCCTCTACGAGCAGTACTTC	CASSPTGLLYEQYF
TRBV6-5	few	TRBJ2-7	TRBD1	TGTGCCAGCAGTTATAACAGGGGGACGTGGGAGCAGTACTTC	CASSYNRGTWEQYF
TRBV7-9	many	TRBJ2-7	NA	TGTGCCAGCAGCTTAGCGAGCGGGCCTTCCTACGAGCAGTACTTC	CASSLASGPSYEQYF
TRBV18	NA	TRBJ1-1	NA	TGTGCCAGCTCACCATCCCCCCAACTTGAAGCTTTCTTT	CASSPSPQLEAFF
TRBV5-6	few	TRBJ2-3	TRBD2	TGTGCCAGCAGCCAAGCGGGAGTAGTGACAGATACGCAGTATTTT	CASSQAGVVTDTQYF
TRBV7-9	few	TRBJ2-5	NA	TGTGCCAGCAGCTCGGGTAGCGAGACCCAGTACTTC	CASSSGSETQYF
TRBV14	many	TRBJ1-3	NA	TGTGCCAGCAGCCAAGACGGGCGAAACACCATATATTTT	CASSQDGRNTIYF
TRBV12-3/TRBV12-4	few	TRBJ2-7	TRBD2	TGTGCCAGCAGTTCAGGGACTAGCGGGAGCCGGTCCTACGAGCAGTACTTC	CASSSGTSGSRSYEQYF
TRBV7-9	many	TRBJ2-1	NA	TGTGCCAGCAGCTTAGTTACCTATGAGCAGTTCTTC	CASSLVTYEQFF
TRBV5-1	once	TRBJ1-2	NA	TGCGCCAGCCGACCGGGGGGCAGCGGCTACACCTTC	CASRPGGSGYTF
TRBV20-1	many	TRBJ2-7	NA	TGCAGTGCTAGGCCGACCGATATCCTCACCTACGAGCAGTACTTC	CSARPTDILTYEQYF
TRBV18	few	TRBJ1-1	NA	TGTGCCAGCTCAGACAGGCAAGCGAACACTGAAGCTTTCTTT	CASSDRQANTEAFF
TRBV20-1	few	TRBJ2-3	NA	TGCAGTGCTAAAGGTCCTAGCACAGATACGCAGTATTTT	CSAKGPSTDTQYF
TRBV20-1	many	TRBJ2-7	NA	TGCAGTGCTAGAGATGTAGGATCTCCCTACGAGCAGTACTTC	CSARDVGSPYEQYF
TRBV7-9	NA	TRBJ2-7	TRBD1	TGTGCCAGCAGTCCGACAGGGGCCTACGAGCAGTACTTC	CASSPTGAYEQYF
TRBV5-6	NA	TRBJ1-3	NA	TGTGCCAGCAGAAAGGGGGGAAACACCATATATTTT	CASRKGGNTIYF
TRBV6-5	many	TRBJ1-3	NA	TGTGCCAGTACGGGGGGCTCTGGAAACACCATATATTTT	CASTGGSGNTIYF
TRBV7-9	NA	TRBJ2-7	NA	TGTGCCAGCAGCTTCGATAGCTCCTACGAGCAGTACTTC	CASSFDSSYEQYF
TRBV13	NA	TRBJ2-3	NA	TGTGCCAGCAGCTTAGACAGCACAGATACGCAGTATTTT	CASSLDSTDTQYF
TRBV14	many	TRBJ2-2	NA	TGTGCCAGCAGCCAAAGTAACTACAGAGGGGAGCTGTTTTTT	CASSQSNYRGELFF
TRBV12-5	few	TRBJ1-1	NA	TGTGCTAGTGGTTTGCTAGACACTGAAGCTTTCTTT	CASGLLDTEAFF
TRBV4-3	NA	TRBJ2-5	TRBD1	TGCGCCAGCAGCCGGACCGGGACAGGGGGCGAGACCCAGTACTTC	CASSRTGTGGETQYF
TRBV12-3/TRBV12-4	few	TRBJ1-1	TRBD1	TGTGCCAGCTCAGGGGGGAACTTGAACACTGAAGCTTTCTTT	CASSGGNLNTEAFF
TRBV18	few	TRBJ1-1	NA	TGTGCCAGCTCACCACAGGAGGTTCCGGCCACTGAAGCTTTCTTT	CASSPQEVPATEAFF
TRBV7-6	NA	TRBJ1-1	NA	TGTGCCAGCAGCTTAAGGGTGGGGACCGCAGGATATTCCACTGAAGCTTTCTTT	CASSLRVGTAGYSTEAFF
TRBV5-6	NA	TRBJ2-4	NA	TGTGCCAGCAGCTTGGTTTCGGTGGGAAACATTCAGTACTTC	CASSLVSVGNIQYF
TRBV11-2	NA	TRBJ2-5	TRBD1	TGTGCCAGCAGCTCCCGGGACAGTCAAGAGACCCAGTACTTC	CASSSRDSQETQYF
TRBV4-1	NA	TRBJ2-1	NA	TGCGCCAGCAGCCAATTCCACGGCGTGGACAGCTCCTACAATGAGCAGTTCTTC	CASSQFHGVDSSYNEQFF
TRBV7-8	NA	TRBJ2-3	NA	TGTGCCAGCAGCTTTGGACAGAATCTTGATACGCAGTATTTT	CASSFGQNLDTQYF
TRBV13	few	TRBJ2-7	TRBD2	TGTGCCAGCAGCACGCGGTCTAGCGGGAGCGAGCAGTACTTC	CASSTRSSGSEQYF
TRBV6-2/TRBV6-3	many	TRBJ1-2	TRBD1	TGTGCCAGCAGAGGACAGGGGAACTATGGCTACACCTTC	CASRGQGNYGYTF
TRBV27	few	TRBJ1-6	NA	TGTGCCAGCAGTTTCCCCCCCGCGGGAAATTCACCCCTCCACTTT	CASSFPPAGNSPLHF
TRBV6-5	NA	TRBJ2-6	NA	TGTGCCAGCAGTTCCCCGGGGGACAGTCGTGGGGCCAACGTCCTGACTTTC	CASSSPGDSRGANVLTF
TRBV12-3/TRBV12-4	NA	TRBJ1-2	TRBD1	TGTGCCAGCAGTGCGGGACAGACACGGGACCTCTATGGCTACACCTTC	CASSAGQTRDLYGYTF
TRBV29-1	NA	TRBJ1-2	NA	TGCAGCGTTGACAGGGGCTTCAACTATGGCTACACCTTC	CSVDRGFNYGYTF
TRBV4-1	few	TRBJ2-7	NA	TGCGCCAGCAGCCCGAATGCCTACGAGCAGTACTTC	CASSPNAYEQYF
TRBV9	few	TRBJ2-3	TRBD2	TGTGCCAGCAGCAATAGCGGGGGGGCCACAGATACGCAGTATTTT	CASSNSGGATDTQYF